This passage covers 3 T cell receptor beta chains from one sample sequenced in a study of cytomegalovirus exposure and HLA in healthy donors. PCR involved 60 Vbeta and 13 Jbeta primers. Some clones are missing from TCRdb's copy, which holds only in-frame ones; the method was immunoSEQ multiplex PCR. The table lists 80,000 or so clones, 75% of them singletons, with less than 8% in the top ten. Specimen: PBMCs. Receptors originate from a woman in her 40s in good health and CMV-seronegative.

V usage is TRBV5-6 and J usage is TRBJ2-1, with D possibly being TRBD1 (6 bases). The germline V and J ends were trimmed by 4 bases and 2 bases, with 13 bases remaining between them. CDR1 and CDR2 from the germline V gene are SGHDT and YYEEEE. CDR3 size: 15 residues. DNA of the CDR3: TGTGCCAGCAGCCTCAGACAGGTCCCCTACAATGAGCAGTTCTTC. Translation: CASSLRQVPYNEQFF.

This chain uses TRBV30 with TRBJ1-6; D remains ambiguous. V was clipped by 7 bases and J by 9 bases, with 16 bases between them. The CDR3 length is 13 residues. Germline V gene lookup returns CDR1 GTSNPN and CDR2 SVGIG (reference sequence). The CDR3 loop is CASLGEGTSPLHF. The CDR3 bases are TGTGCCTCCCTTGGGGAGGGAACTTCACCCCTCCACTTT.

This chain uses TRBV7-2 with TRBJ1-2, with TRBD1 matching 7 bases. This CDR3 has 15 amino acids. The V gene end was trimmed by 4 bases and the J gene end by 4 bases; junction bases not matched to a gene: 9. In germline, CDR1 is SGHTA, CDR2 FQGNSA. CDR3 DNA sequence: TGTGCCAGCAGCTACCTTACAGGGGTCGGCTATGGCTACACCTTC. Protein: CASSYLTGVGYGYTF.